What follows are 10 T cell receptor beta chains derived from one specimen sequenced in a study of blood T cell repertoires in COVID-19. Using immunoSEQ multiplex PCR, the repertoire was profiled, and TCRdb retains in-frame clones only, with some absent. The sample contains 100,000 or so clones, approximately 86% of which appear only once. Sequenced sample: peripheral blood. The receptors were gathered from a middle-aged man with active or convalescent COVID-19.

This clone appeared once. The chain combines TRBV6-5 with TRBJ1-5; 7 bases are a match to TRBD1. Germline loops: CDR1 MNHEY, CDR2 SVGAGI. V lost 4 bases, J lost 7 bases, and 4 bases stayed unmatched. This CDR3 contains 13 residues. CDR3 DNA sequence: TGTGCCAGCAGTTTACAGGGGCAGCAGCCCCAGCATTTT. Translated, it gives CASSLQGQQPQHF.

The V call is TRBV2, the J call TRBJ1-6; 11 nucleotides line up with TRBD1. The CDR3 totals 16 residues. The germline V gene has CDR1 SNHLY and CDR2 FYNNEI. V shed 6 bases, J shed 10 bases, and the junction held 11 bases outside the gene matches. The CDR3 DNA follows: TGTGCCAGCAGGGGAGGACAGGGGGCCACAGTATCACCCCTCCACTTT. Translation: CASRGGQGATVSPLHF.

The J gene is TRBJ2-1, the V gene TRBV3-1 (or the pseudogene TRBV3-2); 9 positions match TRBD2. The germline V gene has CDR1 LGHDT and CDR2 YNNKEL (reference sequence). This CDR3 comprises 17 residues. J gave up 6 bases and V 0 bases, and 9 bases lay outside the gene matches. The chain's CDR3 is CASSQELRLADANEQFF. Written as DNA, the CDR3 is TGTGCCAGCAGCCAAGAACTTCGACTAGCGGATGCCAATGAGCAGTTCTTC.

This clone was detected only once. This chain links TRBV18 with TRBJ1-1; 9 bases fit TRBD1. CDR3 length equals 15 residues. Trimming removed 3 bases from V and 0 bases from J; junction bases left unmatched: 2. The germline V gene has CDR1 KGHSH and CDR2 LQKENI. The CDR3 DNA reads TGTGCCAGCTCACCGGGGACAGGGATGAACACTGAAGCTTTCTTT. Protein: CASSPGTGMNTEAFF.

This clone showed up just a few times. This chain's CDR3 is CASSLGTVDNSPLHF. The CDR3 DNA follows: TGTGCCAGCAGCTTGGGGACAGTTGATAATTCACCCCTCCACTTT. The rearrangement joins TRBV5-6 to TRBJ1-6; maybe TRBD1 (6 bases). Germline V gene lookup returns CDR1 SGHDT and CDR2 YYEEEE. The V end was cut by 0 bases, the J end by 5 bases, with 9 bases between. The CDR3 is made up of 15 amino acids. Complete variable domain (other parts from reference TRBV5-6 and TRBJ1-6): DAGVTQSPTHLIKTRGQQVTLRCSPKSGHDTVSWYQQALGQGPQFIFQYYEEEERQRGNFPDRFSGHQFPNYSSELNVNALLLGDSALYLCASSLGTVDNSPLHFGNGTRLTVT.

In DNA form, the CDR3 reads TGTGCCAGCAGCCTCCTTCTAGCGGGACAATACAATGAGCAGTTCTTC. This gives the protein CASSLLLAGQYNEQFF. V is TRBV7-9 and J is TRBJ2-1; 9 nucleotides line up with TRBD2. The CDR3 totals 16 residues. With 5 bases clipped from V and 4 bases from J, the junction kept 9 bases outside the gene matches. Germline V gene sequence: CDR1 SEHNR, CDR2 FQNEAQ (reference sequence). Filled out from reference TRBV7-9 and TRBJ2-1, the complete variable domain reads DTGVSQNPRHKITKRGQNVTFRCDPISEHNRLYWYRQTLGQGPEFLTYFQNEAQLEKSRLLSDRFSAERPKGSFSTLEIQRTEQGDSAMYLCASSLLLAGQYNEQFFGPGTRLTVL.

V gene TRBV10-3 combines with J gene TRBJ2-1, with a weak D call TRBD2 (5 bases). This CDR3 contains 16 residues. CDR1 and CDR2 (germline): ENHRY, SYGVKD. Trimming took off 0 bases at V and 6 bases at J, with 15 bases between the two ends. The CDR3 nucleotides are TGTGCCATCAGTGAGTCTTCGACGAGAGGGTTCAATGAGCAGTTCTTC. Its translation: CAISESSTRGFNEQFF.

The CDR3 loop is CASSLWRLADYNEQFF. In DNA form, the CDR3 reads TGTGCCAGCAGCTTATGGAGACTAGCGGATTACAATGAGCAGTTCTTC. The chain joins TRBV11-2 to TRBJ2-1, with TRBD2 identical over 9 bases. This CDR3 has 16 amino acids. CDR1 and CDR2 (germline): SGHAT, FQNNGV. Unmatched junction bases numbered 6, after V lost 2 bases and J lost 4 bases.

This sequence joins TRBV2 and TRBJ2-7; perhaps TRBD1 as D (5 bases). The germline V and J ends were trimmed by 1 base and 5 bases, with 15 bases remaining between them. There are 15 residues in the CDR3. In germline, CDR1 is SNHLY, CDR2 FYNNEI. Here the CDR3 reads CASSEGSHRSDEQYF. CDR3 nucleotides: TGTGCCAGCAGTGAAGGCTCCCACAGGTCCGACGAGCAGTACTTC.

This sequence joins TRBV19 and TRBJ2-2, with D uncertain. Germline loops: CDR1 LNHDA, CDR2 SQIVND (reference sequence). The V and J ends lost 2 bases and 0 bases respectively, with 7 bases between them. The CDR3 consists of 15 residues. DNA for the CDR3: TGTGCCAGTAGTATATATCTGTCGAACACCGGGGAGCTGTTTTTT. Translated, it gives CASSIYLSNTGELFF.